This TCR beta chain was found in a study of T cells of healthy individuals. One entry per CDR3 protein, called by TCRdb with MiXCR from the 5' RACE reads. This sample has approximately 100,000 distinct CDR3 sequences, with roughly 15% found just once. This clonotype has ten or more counts. Germline CDR1 and CDR2: MGHRA and YSYEKL. The V gene end was trimmed by 4 bases and the J gene end by 1 base; junction bases not matched to a gene: 0. The CDR3 spans 13 residues. The chain couples TRBV4-1 to TRBJ1-1, with 7 bases lining up with TRBD1. The TCR comes from a human donor in good health. DNA for the CDR3: TGCGCCAGCAGCCGACAGGGGAACACTGAAGCTTTCTTT. Encoded protein: CASSRQGNTEAFF.